The next 20 T cell receptor beta chains were all read from a single sample in a study of shared clonotypes between healthy human individuals. TCRdb's table, derived via immunoSEQ multiplex PCR, lists solely in-frame clones and lacks some. The profile shows about 470,000 clones, 79% of them singletons. The material sequenced was PBMCs. These receptors were taken from a woman between 40 and 50 years old in good health. Some clones in this sample may be carry-over from other donors' samples.

The chain combines TRBV7-2 with TRBJ2-5; D gene uncertain. The CDR3 is made up of 12 amino acids. From germline, CDR1 is SGHTA and CDR2 FQGNSA. V was cut by 8 bases and J by 1 base, with 8 bases left in between. The CDR3 sequence is CASSMRQETQYF. CDR3 coding DNA: TGTGCCAGCTCGATGCGCCAAGAGACCCAGTACTTC.

This clone was seen a single time. The chain carries TRBV4-1 and TRBJ2-7; perhaps TRBD1 as D (5 bases). Trimming removed 2 bases at V and 6 bases at J, with 14 bases between. The CDR3 runs 14 residues. Germline values: CDR1 MGHRA, CDR2 YSYEKL. CDR3 sequence reads: CASSQPTAPSEQYF. Here the CDR3 DNA reads TGCGCCAGCAGCCAACCGACAGCTCCCTCCGAGCAGTACTTC.

The chain carries TRBV28 and TRBJ2-1; D may be TRBD1 or TRBD2 (5 bases each). Trimming stripped 6 bases from V and 6 bases from J, with 27 bases between. This CDR3 comprises 18 residues. Germline CDR1 reads MDHEN; CDR2 reads SYDVKM. CDR3 sequence reads: CASSPTGRPLIQSNEQFF. The DNA of the CDR3 is TGTGCCAGCAGCCCGACGGGGCGCCCTTTAATACAGAGCAATGAGCAGTTCTTC.

This rearrangement joins TRBV30 to TRBJ1-5; D gene ambiguous. CDR1 is GTSNPN, CDR2 SVGIG, per germline (reference sequence). V dropped 2 bases and J dropped 7 bases, with 12 bases sitting between them. The CDR3 contains 13 residues. The CDR3 region has the DNA TGTGCCTGGAGTCATGCGGTGGGGCAGCCCCAGCATTTT. Translation gives CAWSHAVGQPQHF.

The V call is TRBV2, the J call TRBJ1-1; possible D gene TRBD1, 6 bases. Trimming pared 6 bases from V and 10 bases from J, leaving 18 bases between. CDR3 size: 13 residues. Germline V gene lookup returns CDR1 SNHLY and CDR2 FYNNEI. This CDR3 is CASSDTGQSGAFF. The CDR3 DNA follows: TGTGCCAGCAGCGACACTGGACAGTCCGGAGCTTTCTTT. Using reference TRBV2 and TRBJ1-1 for the parts outside the CDR3, the full variable domain is EPEVTQTPSHQVTQMGQEVILRCVPISNHLYFYWYRQILGQKVEFLVSFYNNEISEKSEIFDDQFSVERPDGSNFTLKIRSTKLEDSAMYFCASSDTGQSGAFFGQGTRLTVV.

The chain uses TRBV7-2 and TRBJ1-5; D is ambiguous. CDR1 is SGHTA, CDR2 FQGNSA, per germline. The V gene lost 0 bases and the J gene lost 3 bases, with 0 bases spanning the gap. This CDR3 has 12 residues. This CDR3 is CASSLANQPQHF. The CDR3 bases are TGTGCCAGCAGCTTAGCCAATCAGCCCCAGCATTTT.

This clone is a singleton in its sample. J is TRBJ2-1 and V is TRBV7-8; D might be TRBD1 or TRBD2, each matching 7 bases. Germline values: CDR1 SGHVS, CDR2 FQNEAQ. The CDR3 runs 17 residues. V lost 3 bases and J lost 4, with 19 bases in between. This CDR3 is CASSLGGGGGKYNEQFF. The CDR3 bases are TGTGCCAGCAGCTTGGGAGGGGGCGGCGGGAAGTACAATGAGCAGTTCTTC.

The chain combines TRBV28 with TRBJ2-3; 7 nucleotides agree with TRBD2. The trim removed 2 bases at V and 5 bases at J, leaving 4 bases unmatched. Germline loops: CDR1 MDHEN, CDR2 SYDVKM. The CDR3 loop spans 14 amino acids. In DNA, the CDR3 is TGTGCCAGCAGTTTAGGGAGGGGTAAAGATACGCAGTATTTT. It yields the protein CASSLGRGKDTQYF.

In regard to this clone: One junction end does not reproduce the germline sequence, and a read error may be involved. The rearrangement links TRBV7-7 to TRBJ2-7; D is perhaps TRBD2 (5 bases). CDR1 SSHAT and CDR2 FNYEAQ come from the germline V gene (reference sequence). The CDR3 runs to 13 residues. The CDR3 DNA reads TGTGCTAGCAGCCAACGGGGTGGCTACGAGCAGTACTTC. As protein: CASSQRGGYEQYF. Variable domain in full (rest from reference TRBV7-7 and TRBJ2-7): GAGVSQSPRYKVTKRGQDVTLRCDPISSHATLYWYQQALGQGPEFLTYFNYEAQPDKSGLPSDRFSAERPEGSISTLTIQRTEQRDSAMYRCASSQRGGYEQYFGPGTRLTVT.

About this clone itself: A far larger clone is one base from this, pointing to a likely read error. This chain connects TRBV6-1 to TRBJ1-5; D is uncertain. Trimming cost V 2 bases and J 0 bases, with 2 bases left between them. The CDR3 has 13 amino acids. Per the germline V gene, CDR1 is MNHNS and CDR2 is SASEGT. The DNA of the CDR3 is TGTGCCAGCAGTGAACTTAGCAATCAGCCCCAGCATTTT. This codes for CASSELSNQPQHF.

The chain links TRBV7-9 to TRBJ2-5; tentatively, D is TRBD2 (6 bases). This CDR3 is built from 14 residues. Germline values: CDR1 SEHNR, CDR2 FQNEAQ (reference sequence). Between the trimmed V and J ends, which lost 0 bases and 5 bases, there was a span of 10 bases. CDR3 DNA: TGTGCCAGCAGCTTAGCGGAGGGATGGGAGACCCAGTACTTC. Translating it yields CASSLAEGWETQYF.

The V gene is TRBV19, the J gene TRBJ1-5; no definite D call. Germline V lookup: CDR1 LNHDA, CDR2 SQIVND (reference sequence). V was trimmed by 3 bases and J by 3 bases, leaving 3 bases between them. The CDR3 is 12 amino acids. The CDR3 loop reads CASSIFNQPQHF. In nucleotides, the CDR3 is TGTGCCAGTAGTATTTTCAATCAGCCCCAGCATTTT.

The chain joins TRBV5-3 to TRBJ2-2, with unresolved D. TRBV5-3 is known as an ORF, though its function is uncertain. This CDR3 spans 16 amino acids. Deletions cut 3 bases from V and 5 bases from J, with 17 bases between. The DNA for the CDR3 is TGTGCCAGAAGCTCGGCTAGGTGGGCACAGACCGGGGAGCTGTTTTTT. It encodes CARSSARWAQTGELFF.

The chain combines TRBV19 with TRBJ2-4, with D perhaps matching TRBD2 (5 bases). The ends were cut back, 7 bases at V and 6 bases at J, with 10 bases in the middle. This CDR3 region has 12 residues. Looked up from germline, CDR1 is LNHDA and CDR2 is SQIVND (reference sequence). The CDR3: CASTGSGNIQYF. In DNA, the CDR3 is TGTGCCAGTACGGGGTCTGGAAACATTCAGTACTTC.

The chain is built from TRBV7-6 and TRBJ2-7, with 10 bases that match TRBD1. J lost 4 bases, V lost 5 bases, and 5 bases had no gene match. The germline gives CDR1 SGHVS, CDR2 FNYEAQ. The CDR3 is 14 amino acids. CDR3 region: CASSPGTGAYEQYF. CDR3 nucleotide sequence: TGTGCCAGCAGCCCCGGGACAGGGGCTTACGAGCAGTACTTC.

The V and J genes are TRBV30 and TRBJ1-1; possible D gene TRBD1, 5 bases. With 0 bases removed from V and 4 bases from J, the gap between germline ends came to 12 bases. From germline, CDR1 is GTSNPN and CDR2 SVGIG (reference sequence). The CDR3 has 14 residues. For the CDR3, the DNA is TGTGCCTGGAGTGTGGGCAGGGAGGGCACTGAAGCTTTCTTT. It encodes CAWSVGREGTEAFF.

The chain carries TRBV10-3 and TRBJ2-3; 10 bases match TRBD1. The length of the CDR3 is 15 residues. V lost 3 bases and J lost 1; bases outside the gene matches: 1. Per germline, CDR1 ENHRY and CDR2 SYGVKD. The DNA for the CDR3 is TGTGCCATCAGTGAAGGACAGGGGGGCACAGATACGCAGTATTTT. This encodes CAISEGQGGTDTQYF.

The chain couples TRBV10-3 to TRBJ2-7; tentatively, D is TRBD1 or TRBD2 (5 bases each). Trimming removed 2 bases from V and 4 bases from J, with 18 bases in between. The CDR3 covers 16 residues. Germline CDR1 ENHRY, CDR2 SYGVKD. The chain's CDR3 is CAISEEPGTGLYEQYF. The CDR3 nucleotides read TGTGCCATCAGTGAGGAACCGGGGACGGGGCTTTACGAGCAGTACTTC.

The chain combines TRBV4-1 with TRBJ2-2, with 15 positions matching TRBD2. The CDR3 loop spans 17 amino acids. V was clipped by 3 bases and J by 5 bases; unmatched bases: 4. Per germline, CDR1 MGHRA and CDR2 YSYEKL. CDR3 DNA: TGCGCCAGCAGCCAGCCGGGACTAGCGGGAGGAACCGGGGAGCTGTTTTTT. Translating gives CASSQPGLAGGTGELFF.

V usage is TRBV15 and J usage is TRBJ1-6, with D unresolved. The CDR3 runs 14 residues. The V gene's germline CDR1 is LNHNV and CDR2 YYDKDF (reference sequence). V lost 0 bases, J lost 9 bases, and 9 bases lay in between. CDR3 coding DNA: TGTGCCACCAGCAGAGAGGGGAGAGGTTCACCCCTCCACTTT. Its protein product is CATSREGRGSPLHF.